A single sample is the source of the 22 T cell receptor beta chains below, sequenced in a study of neurological immune-mediated disorders. TCRdb fed the 5' RACE reads into MiXCR, producing one record per CDR3 protein. The sample records some 61,000 distinct CDR3 sequences, almost 4% being singletons. Sequences were obtained from PBMCs. The receptors were sampled from a man aged 30 to 45 with multiple sclerosis.

This clonotype was detected ten times or more. The rearrangement joins TRBV20-1 to TRBJ1-4, with 7 bases lining up with TRBD1. Germline loops: CDR1 DFQATT, CDR2 SNEGSKA (reference sequence). Trimming cost V 2 bases and J 7 bases; bases outside gene matches: 4. The CDR3 loop spans 13 amino acids. CDR3 residues: CSARPGGLEKLFF. Written as DNA, the CDR3 is TGCAGTGCTAGACCAGGGGGGCTTGAAAAACTGTTTTTT.

This clonotype was counted many times. The V and J genes are TRBV3-1 and TRBJ2-1, with TRBD1 identical over 7 bases. CDR1 and CDR2 from the germline V gene are LGHDT and YNNKEL (reference sequence). The CDR3 runs 15 residues. J was trimmed by 3 bases and V by 3 bases; bases with no gene match: 5. This CDR3 reads CASSQVGGSYNEQFF. The DNA of the CDR3 is TGTGCCAGCAGCCAGGTAGGGGGCAGCTACAATGAGCAGTTCTTC.

This clonotype was observed many times. The genes are TRBV15 and TRBJ1-1; 9 nucleotides match TRBD1. This CDR3 has 17 residues. The J segment lost 8 bases and the V segment lost 6 bases, leaving 19 bases of the junction unmatched. CDR1 and CDR2 from the germline V gene are LNHNV and YYDKDF (reference sequence). The CDR3 region is CATSGGTSWGQGPEAFF. DNA for the CDR3: TGTGCCACCAGTGGAGGGACTTCTTGGGGACAGGGCCCCGAAGCTTTCTTT.

This clonotype was seen repeatedly, ten times or more. This chain joins TRBV27 and TRBJ1-2; 7 nucleotides line up with TRBD1. With 6 bases clipped from V and 8 bases from J, the junction kept 12 bases outside the gene matches. Germline V gene sequence: CDR1 MNHEY, CDR2 SMNVEV (reference sequence). This CDR3 region has 14 residues. The CDR3 reads CASRLDRALGGYTF. The CDR3 DNA reads as TGTGCCAGCAGACTTGACAGGGCCTTGGGCGGCTACACCTTC.

Ten or more counts support this clonotype. V is TRBV7-3 and J is TRBJ2-3; D not certain. V dropped 5 bases and J dropped 6 bases, with 9 bases sitting between them. Germline V gene lookup returns CDR1 SGHTA and CDR2 FQGTGA. This CDR3 region has 12 residues. CDR3 DNA sequence: TGTGCCAGCAGCGCCAACGGCGATACGCAGTATTTT. Protein product: CASSANGDTQYF.

The sample holds many counts of this clonotype. The gene calls are TRBV20-1 and TRBJ2-4, with TRBD1 matching over 10 bases. After removal of 6 bases from V and 1 base from J, the junction contained 6 bases not matched to a gene. Per the germline V gene, CDR1 is DFQATT and CDR2 is SNEGSKA (reference sequence). The CDR3 sequence is 15 residues long. Here the CDR3 reads CSAKTGGTAKNIQYF. The CDR3 coding sequence is TGCAGTGCAAAGACAGGGGGCACGGCCAAAAACATTCAGTACTTC.

This clonotype appeared many times. V gene TRBV20-1 combines with J gene TRBJ2-1, with D unclear. The germline V gene encodes CDR1 DFQATT and CDR2 SNEGSKA (reference sequence). This CDR3 is 13 amino acids long. V lost 2 bases and J lost 0, with 5 bases in between. The CDR3 region is CSARYHSYNEQFF. Written as DNA, the CDR3 is TGCAGTGCTAGATACCACTCCTACAATGAGCAGTTCTTC.

In this sample, this clonotype turned up many times. The CDR3 loop is CASSVAPDRAGNTIYF. The CDR3 region has the DNA TGTGCCAGCAGCGTAGCCCCAGACAGGGCCGGAAACACCATATATTTT. The chain joins TRBV9 to TRBJ1-3, with 7 bases matching TRBD1. The trim removed 0 bases at V and 4 bases at J, leaving 7 bases unmatched. CDR3 length: 16 residues. Germline V gene sequence: CDR1 SGDLS, CDR2 YYNGEE.

This clonotype has a count of ten or more. J is TRBJ2-3 and V is TRBV24-1; 11 nucleotides agree with TRBD1. Germline V gene data show CDR1 as KGHDR and CDR2 as SFDVKD. The ends lost 6 bases at V and 2 bases at J; junction bases unmatched: 6. The CDR3 runs to 16 residues. CDR3 protein: CATSRGTGGLTDTQYF. The CDR3 DNA follows: TGTGCCACCAGTCGCGGGACAGGGGGTCTCACAGATACGCAGTATTTT.

This clonotype was observed many times. The chain carries TRBV9 and TRBJ1-6; D unresolved. CDR1 SGDLS and CDR2 YYNGEE come from the germline V gene. V lost 0 bases and J lost 5, with 6 bases in between. The CDR3 contains 14 residues. The CDR3: CASSVGPHNSPLHF. For the CDR3, the DNA is TGTGCCAGCAGCGTAGGGCCGCATAATTCACCCCTCCACTTT.

This clonotype was observed at least ten times. The chain recombines TRBV29-1 with TRBJ2-7; 7 bases agree with TRBD2. The V gene's germline CDR1 is SQVTM and CDR2 ANQGSEA. The junction had 0 bases not matched to a gene; V was cut back by 6 bases and J by 1 base. This CDR3 comprises 11 residues. The CDR3 nucleotides are TGCAGCGTCGGGGGGTCCTACGAGCAGTACTTC. This gives the protein CSVGGSYEQYF.

This clonotype showed up many times. The chain joins TRBV12-3 or TRBV12-4 to TRBJ1-3; tentative D call: TRBD1 (5 bases). There are 11 residues in the CDR3. V lost 5 bases, J lost 10 bases, and 9 bases lay in between. CDR3 loop: CASSGGRTIYF. CDR3 sequence (DNA): TGTGCCAGCAGTGGGGGACGGACCATATATTTT.

Concerning this clonotype itself: This may come from a read error, since a much larger clone is one base off. V and J are TRBV6-2 or TRBV6-3 and TRBJ1-5, with D unresolved. The germline gives CDR1 MNHEY, CDR2 SVGEGT. CDR3 length equals 14 residues. DNA for the CDR3: TGTGCCAGCAGTTACTTCCCAGTGAATCAGCCCAAGAATTTT. Translation gives CASSYFPVNQPKNF.

This chain joins TRBV20-1 and TRBJ2-2; unclear D gene. V lost 2 bases, J lost 4 bases, and 5 bases lay in between. From germline, CDR1 is DFQATT and CDR2 SNEGSKA (reference sequence). The CDR3 loop spans 12 amino acids. The CDR3 sequence is CSARPITGELFF. The CDR3 DNA follows: TGCAGTGCTAGACCAATCACCGGGGAGCTGTTTTTT.

The chain combines TRBV20-1 with TRBJ1-4; D gene uncertain. The CDR3 extends over 14 amino acids. V was pared by 0 bases and J by 8 bases, with 13 bases between. From germline, CDR1 is DFQATT and CDR2 SNEGSKA (reference sequence). The CDR3 spells CSAREGGMGEKLFF. The CDR3 DNA reads as TGCAGTGCTAGAGAGGGTGGAATGGGGGAAAAACTGTTTTTT.

This clonotype was seen ten or more times. V is TRBV21-1 and J is TRBJ2-1; the DNA was not compared with TRBD1, the D call given in the table. TRBV21-1 is shown as a pseudogene. The CDR3 consists of 18 residues. This chain's CDR3 is CASSTPAPPGGPYNEQFF. The CDR3 nucleotides are TGTGCCAGCAGCACCCCCGCCCCTCCGGGGGGACCCTACAATGAGCAGTTCTTC.

The sample holds many counts of this clonotype. Lacking the conserved final phenylalanine or tryptophan, this CDR3 likely reflects a read error. The DNA is left out, because the CDR3 cannot be placed on it with certainty; the CDR3 is given as TCRdb lists it. The chain uses TRBV14 and TRBJ2-5. Germline V CDR1 and CDR2: SGHDN, FVKESK. The CDR3 is 8 residues long, counting both termini. This CDR3 is CASRNQPI.

This clonotype was observed at least ten times. The genes are TRBV20-1 and TRBJ1-2; D is undetermined. CDR1 and CDR2 (germline): DFQATT, SNEGSKA (reference sequence). The CDR3 runs 10 residues. The V end was cut by 5 bases, the J end by 12 bases, with 13 bases between. This CDR3 is CSAPAAADTF. CDR3 DNA: TGCAGTGCTCCTGCGGCGGCTGACACCTTC.

Note on this clonotype: A clone one base away is much larger, so this may be a read error. Because it lacks the conserved phenylalanine or tryptophan at the end, this CDR3 is likely a read error. V usage is TRBV5-6 and J usage is TRBJ1-6; maybe TRBD1 (6 bases). Germline V CDR1 and CDR2: SGHDT, YYEEEE. Trimming left V 4 bases short and J 5 bases short, with 10 bases between. CDR3 length: 14 amino acids. The chain's CDR3 is CASSADRNNSPLHC. The CDR3 DNA reads as TGTGCCAGCAGCGCCGACAGGAATAATTCACCCCTCCACTGT.

This clonotype was picked up many times. This rearrangement joins TRBV4-2 to TRBJ1-2; D not resolved. Deletions cut 3 bases from V and 7 bases from J, with 9 bases between. This CDR3 has 12 amino acids. Germline V lookup: CDR1 LGHNA, CDR2 YNFKEQ. The CDR3 loop is CASSHWGSGYTF. The CDR3 DNA sequence: TGTGCCAGCAGCCATTGGGGATCTGGCTACACCTTC.

This clonotype showed up many times. In nucleotides, the CDR3 is TGCAGTGCGCGCGACGGCTACTCTGGAAACACCATATATTTT. Translation gives CSARDGYSGNTIYF. This chain links TRBV20-1 with TRBJ1-3; the D is unclear. CDR3 length: 14 residues. Germline loops: CDR1 DFQATT, CDR2 SNEGSKA (reference sequence). V was clipped by 6 bases and J by 0 bases, with 12 bases between them.

This clonotype appeared many times. The V call is TRBV29-1, the J call TRBJ2-3, with D unclear. Germline V gene data show CDR1 as SQVTM and CDR2 as ANQGSEA. The length of the CDR3 is 15 residues. Trimming took off 4 bases at V and 2 bases at J, with 16 bases between the two ends. CDR3 sequence reads: CSVGSVQTNTDTQYF. The CDR3 coding sequence is TGCAGCGTTGGTAGTGTCCAGACCAACACAGATACGCAGTATTTT.